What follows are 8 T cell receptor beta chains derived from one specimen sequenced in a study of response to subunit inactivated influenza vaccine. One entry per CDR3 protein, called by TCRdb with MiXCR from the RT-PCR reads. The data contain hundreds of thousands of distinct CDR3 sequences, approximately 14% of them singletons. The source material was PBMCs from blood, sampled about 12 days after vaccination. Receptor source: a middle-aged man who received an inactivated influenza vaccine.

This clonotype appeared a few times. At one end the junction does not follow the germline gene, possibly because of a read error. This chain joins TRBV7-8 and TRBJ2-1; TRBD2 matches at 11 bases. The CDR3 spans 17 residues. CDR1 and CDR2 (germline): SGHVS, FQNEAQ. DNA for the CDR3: TGTGCCAGCATCTTAGGGTCCGGGACTAGCGGTTACAATGAGCAGTTCTTC. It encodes CASILGSGTSGYNEQFF.

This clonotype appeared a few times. CDR3 residues: CASSRQHYEQYF. The CDR3 nucleotides read TGTGCCAGCAGCCGACAGCACTACGAGCAGTACTTC. V usage is TRBV12-3 or TRBV12-4 and J usage is TRBJ2-7; D is perhaps TRBD1 (5 bases). V lost 6 bases, J lost 3 bases, and 9 bases lay in between. This CDR3 is built from 12 residues.

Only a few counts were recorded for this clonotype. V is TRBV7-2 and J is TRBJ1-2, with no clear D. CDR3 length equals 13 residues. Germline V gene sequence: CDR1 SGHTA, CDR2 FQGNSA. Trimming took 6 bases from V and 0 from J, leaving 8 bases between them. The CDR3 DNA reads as TGTGCCAGCAGTCGGGGTCCTAACTATGGCTACACCTTC. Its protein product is CASSRGPNYGYTF. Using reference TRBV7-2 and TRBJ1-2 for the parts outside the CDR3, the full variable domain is GAGVSQSPSNKVTEKGKDVELRCDPISGHTALYWYRQSLGQGLEFLIYFQGNSAPDKSGLPSDRFSAERTGGSVSTLTIQRTQQEDSAVYLCASSRGPNYGYTFGSGTRLTVV.

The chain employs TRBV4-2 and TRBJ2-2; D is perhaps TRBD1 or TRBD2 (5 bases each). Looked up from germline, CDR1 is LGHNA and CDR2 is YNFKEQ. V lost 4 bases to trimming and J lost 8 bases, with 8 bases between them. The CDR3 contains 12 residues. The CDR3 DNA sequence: TGTGCCAGCAGCCTCAGGGAGGGGGAGCTGTTTTTT. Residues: CASSLREGELFF.

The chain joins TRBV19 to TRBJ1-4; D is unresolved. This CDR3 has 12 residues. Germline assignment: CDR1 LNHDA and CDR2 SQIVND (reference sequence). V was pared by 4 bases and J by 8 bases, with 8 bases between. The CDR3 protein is CASSKTEEKLFF. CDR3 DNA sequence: TGTGCCAGTAGTAAAACCGAAGAAAAACTGTTTTTT.

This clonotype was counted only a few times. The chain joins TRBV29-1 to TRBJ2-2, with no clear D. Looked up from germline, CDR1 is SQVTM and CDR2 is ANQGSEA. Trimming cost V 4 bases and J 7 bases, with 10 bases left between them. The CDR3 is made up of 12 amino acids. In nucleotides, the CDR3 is TGCAGCGTTGCTAAGGGTCACGGGGAGCTGTTTTTT. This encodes CSVAKGHGELFF.

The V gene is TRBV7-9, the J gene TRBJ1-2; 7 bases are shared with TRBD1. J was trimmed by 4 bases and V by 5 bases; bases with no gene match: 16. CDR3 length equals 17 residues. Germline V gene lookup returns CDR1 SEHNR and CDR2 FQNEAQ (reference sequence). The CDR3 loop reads CASSPTRMTGWGYGYTF. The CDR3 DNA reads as TGTGCCAGCAGCCCAACCCGGATGACAGGGTGGGGCTATGGCTACACCTTC.

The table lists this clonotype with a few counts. The CDR3 loop reads CASSWGQDEPQHF. The CDR3 DNA sequence: TGTGCCAGCAGTTGGGGACAGGACGAGCCCCAGCATTTT. The chain joins TRBV12-3 or TRBV12-4 to TRBJ1-5, with 8 positions matching TRBD1. V was pared by 4 bases and J by 8 bases, with 4 bases of the junction left unmatched. The CDR3 consists of 13 residues.